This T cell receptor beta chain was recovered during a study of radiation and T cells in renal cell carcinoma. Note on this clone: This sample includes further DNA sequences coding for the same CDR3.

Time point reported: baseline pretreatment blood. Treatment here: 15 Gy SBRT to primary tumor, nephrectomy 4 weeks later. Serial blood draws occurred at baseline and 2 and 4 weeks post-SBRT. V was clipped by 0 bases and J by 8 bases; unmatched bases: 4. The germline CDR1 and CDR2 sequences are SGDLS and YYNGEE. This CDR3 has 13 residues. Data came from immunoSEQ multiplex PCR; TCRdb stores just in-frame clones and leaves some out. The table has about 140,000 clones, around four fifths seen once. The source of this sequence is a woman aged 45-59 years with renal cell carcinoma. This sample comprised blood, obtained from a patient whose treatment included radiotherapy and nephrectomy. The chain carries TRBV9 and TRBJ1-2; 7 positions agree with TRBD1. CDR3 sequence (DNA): TGTGCCAGCAGCGTAGAGACAGGGTTCGGCTACACCTTC. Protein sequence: CASSVETGFGYTF.